This entry lists 13 T cell receptor beta chains sequenced from one sample in a study of regulatory T cells in long-lasting Graves disease. Documented time point: persistent/refractory GD, antithyroid drugs over 5 years with positive TRAb. The TCR library was prepared using RNA isolated from PBMCs. Construction of TCR beta libraries relied on iRepertoire HTBI primers and on Arm-PCR targeting CDR3 regions. TCRdb reprocessed the multiplex PCR reads via MiXCR and lists one record per CDR3 protein. The sample has about 430,000 distinct CDR3 sequences; 21% are singletons. This sample comprised peripheral blood mononuclear cells (PBMCs), obtained when the disease was refractory, from a patient treated with antithyroid drugs. The receptor source for this set is a female donor with Graves disease.

This clonotype showed up many times. The chain recombines TRBV7-3 with TRBJ2-2, with a tentative D call TRBD2 (6 bases). The CDR3 runs to 15 residues. Trimming shortened V by 7 bases and J by 0 bases, and 12 bases separated the two germline ends. The germline V gene has CDR1 SGHTA and CDR2 FQGTGA. The CDR3 here is CASTAGLSNTGELFF. The CDR3 nucleotides read TGTGCCAGCACCGCGGGGCTATCGAACACCGGGGAGCTGTTTTTT. Drawing the rest from reference TRBV7-3 and TRBJ2-2, the complete variable domain is GAGVSQTPSNKVTEKGKYVELRCDPISGHTALYWYRQSLGQGPEFLIYFQGTGAADDSGLPNDRFFAVRPEGSVSTLKIQRTERGDSAVYLCASTAGLSNTGELFFGEGSRLTVL.

Worth noting for this clonotype: One base away lies a much larger clone, so this may be a sequencing read error. The chain couples TRBV6-2 or TRBV6-3 to TRBJ1-2, with D possibly being TRBD1 (5 bases). Per the germline V gene, CDR1 is MNHEY and CDR2 is SVGEGT. V gave up 6 bases and J gave up 0 bases, with 11 bases separating them. CDR3 size: 14 residues. The CDR3 reads CASRSGGANYGYTF. CDR3 bases: TGTGCCAGCAGATCCGGGGGAGCTAACTATGGCTACACCTTC.

This clonotype showed up just a few times. V and J are TRBV11-1 and TRBJ1-5, with no clear D. The CDR3 totals 16 residues. From germline, CDR1 is SGHAT and CDR2 FQDESV (reference sequence). Trimming removed 2 bases at V and 2 bases at J, with 13 bases between. The CDR3 sequence is CASSLQARIRNQPQHF. CDR3 bases: TGTGCCAGCAGCTTACAAGCGCGCATTCGCAATCAGCCCCAGCATTTT.

This chain joins TRBV11-2 and TRBJ2-7; TRBD1 is a possible D gene (5 bases). Trimming left V 1 base short and J 4 bases short, with 8 bases between. Germline assignment: CDR1 SGHAT and CDR2 FQNNGV. The CDR3 is 13 residues long. For the CDR3, the DNA is TGTGCCAGCAGCTTAGCGACAGTGTACGAGCAGTACTTC. Translating gives CASSLATVYEQYF. The full variable domain, rest sourced from reference TRBV11-2 and TRBJ2-7, is EAGVAQSPRYKIIEKRQSVAFWCNPISGHATLYWYQQILGQGPKLLIQFQNNGVVDDSQLPKDRFSAERLKGVDSTLKIQPAKLEDSAVYLCASSLATVYEQYFGPGTRLTVT.

The chain couples TRBV28 to TRBJ2-1; TRBD2 matches 10 bases. CDR1 MDHEN and CDR2 SYDVKM come from the germline V gene. This CDR3 has 16 residues. The V gene end was trimmed by 4 bases and the J gene end by 9 bases; junction bases not matched to a gene: 12. CDR3 coding DNA: TGTGCCAGCAGTTCCGTTGGGAGCGGGAGGGGCGGTGAGCAGTTCTTC. This sequence encodes CASSSVGSGRGGEQFF. The full variable domain, in which reference TRBV28 and TRBJ2-1 provide the parts outside the CDR3, is DVKVTQSSRYLVKRTGEKVFLECVQDMDHENMFWYRQDPGLGLRLIYFSYDVKMKEKGDIPEGYSVSREKKERFSLILESASTNQTSMYLCASSSVGSGRGGEQFFGPGTRLTVL.

The rearrangement joins TRBV7-9 to TRBJ2-2; TRBD2 is a possible D gene (6 bases). CDR3 length: 17 amino acids. Between the trimmed V and J ends, which lost 5 bases and 2 bases, there was a span of 18 bases. Germline CDR1 reads SEHNR; CDR2 reads FQNEAQ (reference sequence). CDR3: CASSRHAGTSNTGELFF. CDR3 nucleotides: TGTGCCAGCAGCAGACATGCCGGGACTTCTAACACCGGGGAGCTGTTTTTT.

This clonotype was seen at least ten times. The V and J genes are TRBV27 and TRBJ1-2; possibly TRBD1 for D (6 bases). Between the trimmed V and J ends, which lost 5 bases and 3 bases, there was a span of 10 bases. The CDR3 sequence is 13 residues long. CDR1 and CDR2 (germline): MNHEY, SMNVEV (reference sequence). The DNA for the CDR3 is TGTGCCAGCAGTACAGGGTCTTACTATGGCTACACCTTC. It specifies CASSTGSYYGYTF.

This clonotype was observed many times. The V call is TRBV28, the J call TRBJ2-7; TRBD2 matches 8 bases. Germline V gene lookup returns CDR1 MDHEN and CDR2 SYDVKM. Losses at the gene ends were 5 bases for V and 5 bases for J; bases not matched to a gene: 17. The CDR3 length is 17 residues. CDR3 DNA: TGTGCCAGCAGTCTTACACCCTCTTTAGCGGGAAGACACGAGCAGTACTTC. This translates into CASSLTPSLAGRHEQYF.

This clonotype showed up just a few times. This chain links TRBV4-1 with TRBJ1-3; TRBD1 matches 7 bases. This CDR3 has 17 residues. With V trimmed by 6 bases and J by 2 bases, 13 bases remained unmatched. Germline CDR1 and CDR2: MGHRA and YSYEKL. CDR3 region: CASSHIGGGFPGNTIYF. The CDR3 coding sequence is TGCGCCAGCAGTCATATTGGAGGGGGCTTCCCTGGAAACACCATATATTTT.

This sequence joins TRBV11-2 and TRBJ2-1; 9 bases are a match to TRBD2. V shed 2 bases and J 6 bases; nucleotides not matched to a gene: 5. The length of the CDR3 is 15 residues. Looked up from germline, CDR1 is SGHAT and CDR2 is FQNNGV. CDR3 nucleotides: TGTGCCAGCAGCTTATTTAGCGGGAGTCCCAATGAGCAGTTCTTC. Protein: CASSLFSGSPNEQFF.

The gene calls are TRBV3-1 and TRBJ2-5, with D hard to call. The CDR3 loop spans 14 amino acids. The V end lost 4 bases, the J end lost 4 bases, and 13 bases lay between the germline ends. Germline lookup yields CDR1 LGHDT and CDR2 YNNKEL (reference sequence). The CDR3 spells CASSPPSLAETQYF. The CDR3 DNA sequence: TGTGCCAGCAGCCCACCCAGCCTGGCAGAGACCCAGTACTTC.

On this clonotype itself: A read error may explain this, as a much larger clone is one base away. The DNA is left out, because the CDR3 cannot be placed on it with certainty; the CDR3 is given as TCRdb lists it. This chain links TRBV28 with TRBJ2-7; whether TRBD1, the table's D call, matches the DNA was not checked. The CDR3 is 12 residues long, counting both termini. Germline assignment: CDR1 MDHEN and CDR2 SYDVKM. CDR3 residues: CASSLWGTGIHF.

This clonotype was seen more than once but under ten times. The rearrangement uses TRBV6-6 and TRBJ2-7; TRBD1 agrees at 8 bases. CDR3 length equals 15 residues. V gave up 0 bases and J gave up 5 bases; unmatched junction bases: 6. CDR1 and CDR2 (germline): MNHNY, SVGAGI (reference sequence). The CDR3 sequence: CASSYSGTGIHEQYF. CDR3 sequence (DNA): TGTGCCAGCAGTTACTCGGGGACAGGCATCCACGAGCAGTACTTC.